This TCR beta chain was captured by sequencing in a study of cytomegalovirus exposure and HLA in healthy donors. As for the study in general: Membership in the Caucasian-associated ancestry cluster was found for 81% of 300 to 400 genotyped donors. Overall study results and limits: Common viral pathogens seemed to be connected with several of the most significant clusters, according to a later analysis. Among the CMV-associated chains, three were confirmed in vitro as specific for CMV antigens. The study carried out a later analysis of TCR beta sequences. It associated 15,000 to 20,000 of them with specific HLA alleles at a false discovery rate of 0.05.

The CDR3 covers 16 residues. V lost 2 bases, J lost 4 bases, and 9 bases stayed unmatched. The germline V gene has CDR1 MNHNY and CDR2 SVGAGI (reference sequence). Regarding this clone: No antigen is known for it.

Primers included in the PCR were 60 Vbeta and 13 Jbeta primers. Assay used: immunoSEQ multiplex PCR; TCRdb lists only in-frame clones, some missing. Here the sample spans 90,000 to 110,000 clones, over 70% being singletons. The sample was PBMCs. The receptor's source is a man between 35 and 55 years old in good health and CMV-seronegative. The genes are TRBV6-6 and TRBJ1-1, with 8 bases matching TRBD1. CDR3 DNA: TGTGCCAGCAGTTACCCTATGACAGGGGCCATCACTGAAGCTTTCTTT. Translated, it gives CASSYPMTGAITEAFF.